This T cell receptor (beta chain) was observed in a study of CD4 and CD8 cells across lung adenocarcinoma regions. From the PCR reads, TCRdb called clonotypes with MiXCR, one entry per CDR3 protein. This table has about 25,000 distinct CDR3 sequences, about half appearing once. Germline values: CDR1 MNHNS, CDR2 SASEGT. This CDR3 is built from 15 residues. Trimming took off 7 bases at V and 13 bases at J, with 26 bases between the two ends. The origin of this receptor is a male donor with lung adenocarcinoma. The CD4 and CD8 labels of this study may be unreliable. Sequenced: CD8+ T cells from the center of a lung tumor. This chain links TRBV6-1 with TRBJ2-4; perhaps D is TRBD1 or TRBD2 (6 bases each). DNA for the CDR3: TGTGCCAGCAACACGGGGGCATGGGCCAAAAACACGCAGTACTTC. Protein sequence: CASNTGAWAKNTQYF.